This is a list of T cell receptor beta chains from one sample in a study of blood T cell repertoires in COVID-19. Clones were sequenced by immunoSEQ multiplex PCR, and TCRdb holds only the in-frame ones, with some missing. The sample yields 350,000 to 450,000 clones, more than 85% seen once. Sequenced sample: PBMCs or T cells enriched from blood (not recorded which). The source of these receptors is a woman aged 40 to 50 who had been exposed to COVID-19. Each CDR3 is given with its conserved first and last residue. D genes are given only for firm matches. The listing skips clone size in some rows; elsewhere it reads once, few, many or a size class.

CDR3 protein: CASSSTLQSPREKLFF
CDR3 DNA: TGTGCCAGCAGTTCCACTTTACAGAGTCCCCGGGAAAAACTGTTTTTT
clone size: -
V gene: TRBV6-5
D gene: -
J gene: TRBJ1-4

CDR3 protein: CASSIGGATYEQYF
CDR3 DNA: TGTGCCAGTAGTATTGGAGGGGCCACCTACGAGCAGTACTTC
clone size: -
V gene: TRBV19
D gene: -
J gene: TRBJ2-7

CDR3 protein: CSVLLGFGTYEQYF
CDR3 DNA: TGCAGCGTGCTCCTCGGGTTCGGAACCTACGAGCAGTACTTC
clone size: once
V gene: TRBV29-1
D gene: -
J gene: TRBJ2-7

CDR3 protein: CASSTTDRATNTEAFF
CDR3 DNA: TGTGCCAGTAGTACCACGGACAGGGCCACGAACACTGAAGCTTTCTTT
clone size: -
V gene: TRBV19
D gene: TRBD1
J gene: TRBJ1-1

CDR3 protein: CASSYQEMNTEAFF
CDR3 DNA: TGTGCCAGCAGCTACCAAGAGATGAACACTGAAGCTTTCTTT
clone size: -
V gene: TRBV9
D gene: -
J gene: TRBJ1-1

CDR3 protein: CASSLASNEKLFF
CDR3 DNA: TGTGCCAGCAGCTTAGCCAGTAATGAAAAACTGTTTTTT
clone size: -
V gene: TRBV7-6
D gene: -
J gene: TRBJ1-4

CDR3 protein: CASSLGQNRFSGNTIYF
CDR3 DNA: TGTGCCAGCAGCTTAGGCCAGAATCGCTTCTCTGGAAACACCATATATTTT
clone size: -
V gene: TRBV7-6
D gene: -
J gene: TRBJ1-3

CDR3 protein: CASSTSPAQPQHF
CDR3 DNA: TGTGCCAGCAGTACGAGCCCTGCTCAGCCCCAGCATTTT
clone size: -
V gene: TRBV12-3/TRBV12-4
D gene: -
J gene: TRBJ1-5

CDR3 protein: CASSYSIGGSYEQYF
CDR3 DNA: TGTGCCAGCAGTTACTCGATCGGCGGGAGCTACGAGCAGTACTTC
clone size: -
V gene: TRBV6-5
D gene: TRBD2
J gene: TRBJ2-7

CDR3 protein: CASRRLDGYNEQFF
CDR3 DNA: TGCGCCAGCAGAAGACTAGACGGATACAATGAGCAGTTCTTC
clone size: -
V gene: TRBV5-1
D gene: -
J gene: TRBJ2-1

CDR3 protein: CASSLTGSSYNSPLHF
CDR3 DNA: TGTGCCAGCAGCTTGACAGGGAGCTCCTATAATTCACCCCTCCACTTT
clone size: -
V gene: TRBV11-2
D gene: TRBD1
J gene: TRBJ1-6

CDR3 protein: CASSGSKSTDTQYF
CDR3 DNA: TGCGCCAGCAGTGGGTCCAAAAGCACAGATACGCAGTATTTT
clone size: -
V gene: TRBV10-1
D gene: -
J gene: TRBJ2-3

CDR3 protein: CASSLSLTGTGELFF
CDR3 DNA: TGTGCCAGCAGCTTGAGCTTAACAGGCACCGGGGAGCTGTTTTTT
clone size: -
V gene: TRBV7-2
D gene: -
J gene: TRBJ2-2

CDR3 protein: CASSNTMTGGYGYTF
CDR3 DNA: TGCGCCAGCAGCAACACCATGACAGGGGGCTATGGCTACACCTTC
clone size: -
V gene: TRBV5-1
D gene: TRBD1
J gene: TRBJ1-2

CDR3 protein: CASSTYRAYGYTF
CDR3 DNA: TGTGCCAGCAGTACTTACAGAGCCTATGGCTACACCTTC
clone size: -
V gene: TRBV3-1/TRBV3-2
D gene: -
J gene: TRBJ1-2

CDR3 protein: CASSDVVSTEAFF
CDR3 DNA: TGTGCCAGCAGTGATGTCGTGTCGACTGAAGCTTTCTTT
clone size: once
V gene: TRBV25-1
D gene: -
J gene: TRBJ1-1

CDR3 protein: CASSSRREAGNEQFF
CDR3 DNA: TGTGCCAGCAGTTCTCGGCGGGAGGCAGGCAATGAGCAGTTCTTC
clone size: once
V gene: TRBV2
D gene: TRBD2
J gene: TRBJ2-1

CDR3 protein: CAIAPAGFYGYTF
CDR3 DNA: TGTGCCATCGCCCCGGCAGGGTTCTATGGCTACACCTTC
clone size: few
V gene: TRBV19
D gene: -
J gene: TRBJ1-2